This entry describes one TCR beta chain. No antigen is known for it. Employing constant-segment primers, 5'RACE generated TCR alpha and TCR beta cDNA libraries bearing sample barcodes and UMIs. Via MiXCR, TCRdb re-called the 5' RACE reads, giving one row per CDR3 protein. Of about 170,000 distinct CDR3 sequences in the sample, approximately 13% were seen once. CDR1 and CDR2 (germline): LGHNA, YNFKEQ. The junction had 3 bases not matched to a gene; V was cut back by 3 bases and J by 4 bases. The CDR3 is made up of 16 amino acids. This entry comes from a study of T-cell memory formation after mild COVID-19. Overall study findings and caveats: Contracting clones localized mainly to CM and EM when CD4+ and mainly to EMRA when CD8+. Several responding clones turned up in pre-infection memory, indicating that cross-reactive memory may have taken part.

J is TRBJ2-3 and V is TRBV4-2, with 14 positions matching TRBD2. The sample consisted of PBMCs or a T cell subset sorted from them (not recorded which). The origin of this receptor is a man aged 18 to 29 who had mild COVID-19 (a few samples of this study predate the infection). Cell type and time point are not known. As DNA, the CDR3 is TGTGCCAGCAGCCAGGGGACTAGCGGGGGCCCAGATACGCAGTATTTT. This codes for CASSQGTSGGPDTQYF.